This record concerns one T cell receptor (beta chain) sequence. Its cognate antigen is unknown. V shed 0 bases and J 7 bases; nucleotides not matched to a gene: 4. CDR1 is MNHNY and CDR2 is SVGAGI in the germline V gene (reference sequence). The CDR3 loop spans 15 amino acids. Healthy bone marrow donors made up the cohort. This specimen comes from a study of cytomegalovirus exposure and HLA in healthy donors. Points from the study as a whole: A later analysis found that most CMV-associated TCR beta chains appeared HLA-restricted. DRB1 had the most TCR associations and HLA-C the fewest, a later analysis found, with rates varying by HLA locus. The authors judged a highly shared variant cluster likely a sequencing artifact.

13 Jbeta primers and 60 Vbeta primers were used for the PCR. Only in-frame clones appear in the TCRdb table, and some are missing; sequencing was by immunoSEQ multiplex PCR. This table holds tens of thousands of clones, 75% found once. The sequenced sample consisted of PBMCs. The TCR comes from a man aged 60-69 years in good health and CMV-seropositive. The rearrangement links TRBV6-6 to TRBJ2-7, with 12 bases identical to TRBD1. For the CDR3, the DNA is TGTGCCAGCAGTTACTCGGGACAGGGGGCAACAGAGCAGTACTTC. Amino acid sequence: CASSYSGQGATEQYF.